The 8 T cell receptor beta chains below come from one sample, sequenced in a study of OX40 agonist ivuxolimab in advanced cancers. The method was immunoSEQ multiplex PCR; TCRdb's version includes in-frame clones alone and lacks a portion of them. The repertoire holds more than 80,000 clones, with about 91% as singletons. The sample here was CD4+ or CD8+ T cells sorted from blood, taken in a trial of the OX40 agonist ivuxolimab. The receptors shown here come from an adult with an advanced solid tumor such as melanoma, head and neck, liver or kidney cancer.

The genes are TRBV7-9 and TRBJ2-1, with D possibly TRBD1 on 6 matching bases. This CDR3 spans 18 amino acids. V lost 4 bases and J lost 7, with 26 bases in between. CDR1 is SEHNR, CDR2 FQNEAQ, per germline (reference sequence). The CDR3 bases are TGTGCCAGCAGCTCGTCCGATAGTCGGGTGAGGGGGAGTAATGAGCAGTTCTTC. Its translation is CASSSSDSRVRGSNEQFF.

The chain is built from TRBV2 and TRBJ2-1; tentatively, D is TRBD1 or TRBD2 (5 bases each). This CDR3 comprises 14 residues. The germline CDR1 and CDR2 sequences are SNHLY and FYNNEI. Deletions cut 8 bases from V and 0 bases from J, with 11 bases between. CDR3 sequence reads: CASRDASSYNEQFF. CDR3 nucleotide sequence: TGTGCCAGCCGGGACGCAAGCTCCTACAATGAGCAGTTCTTC.

The rearrangement joins TRBV5-1 to TRBJ2-7; D is perhaps TRBD2 (5 bases). V was pared by 0 bases and J by 3 bases, with 13 bases between. The CDR3 has 15 amino acids. Germline V gene data show CDR1 as SGHRS and CDR2 as YFSETQ. The CDR3 DNA reads as TGCGCCAGCAGCTTGGACGGGAACGGTGGCTACGAGCAGTACTTC. Its protein is CASSLDGNGGYEQYF.

The chain joins TRBV19 to TRBJ1-1, with TRBD1 matching 8 bases. The CDR3 extends over 11 amino acids. V was pared by 10 bases and J by 10 bases, with 8 bases of the junction left unmatched. From germline, CDR1 is LNHDA and CDR2 SQIVND (reference sequence). Here the CDR3 DNA reads TGTGCCACCTCCCAGGGGGCGACAGCTTTCTTT. Translation gives CATSQGATAFF. The full variable domain, in which reference TRBV19 and TRBJ1-1 provide the parts outside the CDR3, is DGGITQSPKYLFRKEGQNVTLSCEQNLNHDAMYWYRQDPGQGLRLIYYSQIVNDFQKGDIAEGYSVSREKKESFPLTVTSAQKNPTAFYLCATSQGATAFFGQGTRLTVV.

J is TRBJ2-4 and V is TRBV7-2; D may match TRBD1 or TRBD2 (5 bases each). The CDR3 is made up of 16 amino acids. Trimming stripped 5 bases from V and 0 bases from J, with 14 bases between. The V gene's germline CDR1 is SGHTA and CDR2 FQGNSA. For the CDR3, the DNA is TGTGCCAGCAGCCCGGTGGGGGTACTAGCCAAAAACATTCAGTACTTC. It specifies CASSPVGVLAKNIQYF. The variable domain in full, completed from reference TRBV7-2 and TRBJ2-4, reads GAGVSQSPSNKVTEKGKDVELRCDPISGHTALYWYRQSLGQGLEFLIYFQGNSAPDKSGLPSDRFSAERTGGSVSTLTIQRTQQEDSAVYLCASSPVGVLAKNIQYFGAGTRLSVL.

This chain connects TRBV10-3 to TRBJ2-1, with D unclear. Trimming left V 8 bases short and J 5 bases short, with 7 bases between. Germline V gene lookup returns CDR1 ENHRY and CDR2 SYGVKD. This CDR3 region has 11 residues. The CDR3 nucleotides read TGTGCCATCGCTAGGGACAATGAGCAGTTCTTC. Translation: CAIARDNEQFF.

The chain joins TRBV15 to TRBJ2-7; 10 bases map to TRBD2. This CDR3 is 15 amino acids long. Germline V gives CDR1 LNHNV, CDR2 YYDKDF (reference sequence). With V trimmed by 0 bases and J by 5 bases, 4 bases remained unmatched. CDR3 sequence: CATSRERLAGDEQYF. In DNA, the CDR3 is TGTGCCACCAGCAGAGAGAGGCTAGCGGGAGACGAGCAGTACTTC.

The chain links TRBV25-1 to TRBJ2-5; D not certain. The germline gives CDR1 MGHDK, CDR2 SYGVNS. Trimming cost V 2 bases and J 1 base, with 8 bases left between them. This CDR3 has 14 residues. CDR3 DNA sequence: TGTGCCAGCAGTGAACACGGGTTCCAAGAGACCCAGTACTTC. Translating gives CASSEHGFQETQYF.